This T cell receptor (beta chain) comes out of a study of cytomegalovirus exposure and HLA in healthy donors. As for the study in general: As released early, the data held around 80 million unique TCRs from HLA-typed donors.

The PCR ran on 60 Vbeta and 13 Jbeta primers. Here immunoSEQ multiplex PCR was the method, and the copy in TCRdb shows in-frame clones only, minus some. The repertoire holds roughly 80,000 clones, with approximately 57% as singletons. The germline CDR1 and CDR2 sequences are SEHNR and FQNEAQ (reference sequence). This CDR3 is built from 15 residues. Germline trimming cut 4 bases from V and 4 bases from J; bases unmatched to any gene: 5. Study findings and constraints: A later analysis showed HLA-associated TCR beta chains outstripping equally common others in clonal expansion. In a later analysis, TCR beta V- and J-gene trimming was associated with a missense DCLRE1C variant.

Donors showed nominal health when sampled, although they likely had unrecorded immune exposures. As concerns this clone: Its target is unknown.

Sequencing input: PBMCs. The genes are TRBV7-9 and TRBJ2-7, with 12 bases fitting TRBD1. This clonotype originated in a man under 40 in good health and CMV-seropositive. The CDR3: CASSSAGQGAYEQYF. As DNA, the CDR3 is TGTGCCAGCAGCTCAGCGGGACAGGGGGCATACGAGCAGTACTTC.